Below are 2 T cell receptor beta chains sequenced from a single sample in a study of blood T cell repertoires in COVID-19. The table came from immunoSEQ multiplex PCR; TCRdb's copy has only in-frame clones and leaves some out. Of roughly 500,000 clones listed, roughly 90% were seen once; the top ten hold about 2%. Sequences were obtained from PBMCs or T cells enriched from blood (not recorded which). All receptors derive from a woman in her forties who had recovered from COVID-19.

The chain recombines TRBV5-8 with TRBJ2-1, with TRBD2 matching over 13 bases. Germline V gene data show CDR1 as SGHTS and CDR2 as YDEGEE. The V gene end was trimmed by 4 bases and the J gene end by 3 bases; junction bases not matched to a gene: 4. The CDR3 length is 16 residues. In DNA, the CDR3 is TGTGCCAGCAGCGGGGGACTAGCGGGGAACTACAATGAGCAGTTCTTC. Its protein product is CASSGGLAGNYNEQFF.

This chain joins TRBV2 and TRBJ2-5; D ambiguous. The CDR3 extends over 15 amino acids. Germline V lookup: CDR1 SNHLY, CDR2 FYNNEI. V dropped 6 bases and J dropped 2 bases, with 16 bases sitting between them. This CDR3 is CASSSPNHFQETQYF. In nucleotides, the CDR3 is TGTGCCAGCAGCTCACCTAACCACTTTCAAGAGACCCAGTACTTC.